The TCR beta chain described here comes from a study of cytomegalovirus exposure and HLA in healthy donors. Clones were read by immunoSEQ multiplex PCR, and TCRdb kept only the in-frame ones, dropping some. The table shows fewer than 400,000 clones, with 80% to 90% occurring only once. This clone was counted once. Antigen unknown. The CDR3 has 12 amino acids. The junction had 3 bases not matched to a gene; V was cut back by 1 base and J by 14 bases. Germline V gives CDR1 MNHNS, CDR2 SASEGT. Study findings and constraints: It was reported that the classifier diagnosed cytomegalovirus status with high specificity and sensitivity in both the original and validation cohorts.

An approximately 130-subject validation cohort, separate from the approximately 670-subject first cohort, supplied the donors. The TCR originated in a woman younger than 30 in good health and CMV-seronegative. Material: PBMCs. The J gene is TRBJ2-3, the V gene TRBV6-1; 10 nucleotides align to TRBD2. The CDR3 sequence is CASSEVSGRLYF. The CDR3 nucleotides are TGTGCCAGCAGTGAAGTTAGCGGGAGGTTGTATTTT.